Listed below are T cell receptor beta chains from one sample, sequenced in a study of CD8+ T cells in alopecia areata. Using immunoSEQ multiplex PCR, the repertoire was profiled, and TCRdb retains in-frame clones only, with some absent. Seen here are approximately 280,000 clones, roughly 64% observed once, and the top ten hold about 1.8%. Here the sequenced sample was CD4+ T cells sorted from blood, taken at week 24, from a patient treated with tofacitinib. Every receptor here comes from a human donor with alopecia areata. The CDR3 runs from the conserved cysteine through the conserved F or W. A D gene is named only where the DNA matches it firmly. The listing skips clone size in some rows; elsewhere it reads once, few, many or a size class.

j_call v_call d_call clone_size cdr3_nt cdr3_aa
TRBJ2-7 TRBV4-3 NA NA TGCGCCAGCAGCCAAGGGCAGGGTACTACCTACGAGCAGTACTTC CASSQGQGTTYEQYF
TRBJ2-1 TRBV5-6 NA NA TGTGCCAGCAGCGTCTACGCGTTTTCGGGGTACAATGAGCAGTTCTTC CASSVYAFSGYNEQFF
TRBJ2-4 TRBV30 TRBD2 once TGTGCCTGGAGCGGACTAGCGGGGGGGCCAAGGGCCAAAAACATTCAGTACTTC CAWSGLAGGPRAKNIQYF
TRBJ2-7 TRBV2 NA once TGTGCCAGCAACGACCGCGCCTACGAGCAGTACTTC CASNDRAYEQYF
TRBJ1-6 TRBV25-1 TRBD1 NA TGTGCCAGCAGTGAATGGACAGGCCAAAATTCACCCCTCCACTTT CASSEWTGQNSPLHF
TRBJ2-2 TRBV5-1 TRBD1 few TGCGCCAGCAGCCCGGGACAGGCATCAACCGGGGAGCTGTTTTTT CASSPGQASTGELFF
TRBJ2-5 TRBV18 NA NA TGTGCCAGCTCACCACCGGGCAGCCAAGAGACCCAGTACTTC CASSPPGSQETQYF
TRBJ1-2 TRBV5-6 TRBD1 few TGTGCCAGCAGCCCAGGACAGGGGGGAGAAGGCTACACCTTC CASSPGQGGEGYTF
TRBJ2-7 TRBV5-6 NA NA TGTGCCAGCAGCTCCCGTCGAGGTTCCCACGAGCAGTACTTC CASSSRRGSHEQYF
TRBJ2-5 TRBV7-2 TRBD2 NA TGTGCCAGCAGCTCTCAGAAGGGACTACGAGAAGAGACCCAGTACTTC CASSSQKGLREETQYF
TRBJ2-3 TRBV7-8 NA NA TGTGCCAGCAGCCCCTGGGGCGGGGGCCTTCAGCCAGATACGCAGTATTTT CASSPWGGGLQPDTQYF
TRBJ1-5 TRBV30 TRBD1 NA TGTGCCTGGACGCAGGGGGCGAACCAGCCCCAGCATTTT CAWTQGANQPQHF
TRBJ1-1 TRBV23-1 NA many TGCGCCAGCAGTCACCTGCGACGGAGGCCTTGGGCAGCTTTCTTT CASSHLRRRPWAAFF
TRBJ1-1 TRBV9 TRBD1 NA TGTGCCAGCAGCGTAGGGGACAGTTTGGCGAACACTGAAGCTTTCTTT CASSVGDSLANTEAFF
TRBJ2-5 TRBV7-2 TRBD1 few TGTGCCAGCAGCTTAGGACAGGGGAGGAAGACCCAGTACTTC CASSLGQGRKTQYF
TRBJ2-1 TRBV7-8 TRBD2 few TGTGCCAGCAGCTTAGTAGCGGGGGGGGTCAATGAGCAGTTCTTC CASSLVAGGVNEQFF
TRBJ2-2 TRBV30 NA NA TGTGCCTGGAGGGGGACCGGGGAGCTGTTTTTT CAWRGTGELFF
TRBJ2-7 TRBV28 TRBD1 NA TGTGCCAGCAGCTACTCGACAGGGAACGAGCAGTACTTC CASSYSTGNEQYF
TRBJ1-5 TRBV2 TRBD1 few TGTGCCAGCAGAGCAGGGACAGGGGGCGGGCAGCCCCAGCATTTT CASRAGTGGGQPQHF
TRBJ2-7 TRBV19 NA NA TGTGCCAGTAGTACCCGCCGTGGATACACCTACGAGCAGTACTTC CASSTRRGYTYEQYF
TRBJ2-3 TRBV9 NA NA TGTGCCAGCAGCGTAGGTAATCCTGGGACAGATACGCAGTATTTT CASSVGNPGTDTQYF
TRBJ2-1 TRBV29-1 TRBD1 once TGCAGCGCTCGGACAGGGGACATCAATGAGCAGTTCTTC CSARTGDINEQFF
TRBJ1-1 TRBV7-9 NA NA TGTGCCAGCAGCTTAGGGCCTACGAACACTGAAGCTTTCTTT CASSLGPTNTEAFF
TRBJ2-6 TRBV29-1 NA NA TGCAGCTTCTCGACATCTGGGGCCAACGTCCTGACTTTC CSFSTSGANVLTF
TRBJ1-1 TRBV4-1 NA NA TGCGCCAGCAGCCAAGCCGGGACGGGGAACACTGAAGCTTTCTTT CASSQAGTGNTEAFF
TRBJ1-6 TRBV5-6 NA NA TGTGCCAGCAGCCTACGGGCGGGACCAAGTAATTCACCCCTCCACTTT CASSLRAGPSNSPLHF
TRBJ1-2 TRBV4-2 NA NA TGTGCCAGCAGCCAAGATCGAGCCGGCGGCTACACCTTC CASSQDRAGGYTF
TRBJ2-3 TRBV18 NA few TGTGCCAGCTCACCACAACAGGGCACAGATACGCAGTATTTT CASSPQQGTDTQYF
TRBJ2-5 TRBV29-1 TRBD2 few TGCAGCGTTGATTCAGGACTAGCCTTGGGGGGGACCCAGTACTTC CSVDSGLALGGTQYF
TRBJ2-1 TRBV6-1 TRBD2 NA TGTGCCAGCGTTGAAGGGCTAGCGGGGGGGTCCTACAATGAGCAGTTCTTC CASVEGLAGGSYNEQFF
TRBJ2-7 TRBV30 NA NA TGTGCCTGGAGCCGAGGAAGAACCTACGAGCAGTACTTC CAWSRGRTYEQYF
TRBJ1-4 TRBV6-5 NA few TGTGCCAGCAGTTGGCGGGCCTATGAAAAACTGTTTTTT CASSWRAYEKLFF
TRBJ1-1 TRBV29-1 NA NA TGCAGCGTTGCAGAGGTCCCGAACACTGAAGCTTTCTTT CSVAEVPNTEAFF
TRBJ1-1 TRBV30 TRBD1 NA TGTGCCTCCGACAGGGGGGTCTACACTGAAGCTTTCTTT CASDRGVYTEAFF
TRBJ1-1 TRBV2 NA NA TGTGCCAGCAGCGGACAGCCGAACACTGAAGCTTTCTTT CASSGQPNTEAFF
TRBJ2-4 TRBV5-1 NA NA TGCGCCAGCAGCTTGGCTGAGGTGTCCAAAAACATTCAGTACTTC CASSLAEVSKNIQYF
TRBJ2-3 TRBV5-1 TRBD1 NA TGCGCCAGCAGCGTAACAGGGGAACGAACAGATACGCAGTATTTT CASSVTGERTDTQYF
TRBJ2-3 TRBV29-1 NA NA TGCAGCGTCGGGTGGACTTCTAGCACAGATACGCAGTATTTT CSVGWTSSTDTQYF
TRBJ2-1 TRBV11-2 NA once TGTGCCAGCAGCGAAGTGGGGGGTCCCCTGGAGCAGTTCTTC CASSEVGGPLEQFF